The clone carrying this T cell receptor (beta chain) was detected only once. What it recognizes is unknown. This CDR3 fails to terminate in the conserved phenylalanine or tryptophan, so it likely reflects a read error. This CDR3 contains 13 residues. Germline V gene sequence: CDR1 SQVTM, CDR2 ANQGSEA. V lost 1 base and J lost 6, with 9 bases in between. TCRdb reanalysed the 5' RACE reads using MiXCR and keeps one entry per CDR3 protein. Counted here are some 760,000 distinct CDR3 sequences, 15% to 20% occurring once; the ten biggest clones make up 10% to 15%. The data belong to a study of identical twins. Study results and caveats: Out-of-frame alpha sequences common to twins were enriched for low generation probability.

This sample also appeared in a second study, on T cells expressing NK-cell markers.

Sequencing used PBMCs. The gene calls are TRBV29-1 and TRBJ2-2; unclear D gene. This TCR was sampled from a woman aged 18-29 years in good health. The CDR3 reads CSVEGSVAGELFI. CDR3 nucleotides: TGCAGCGTTGAAGGGAGCGTAGCCGGGGAGCTGTTTATT.